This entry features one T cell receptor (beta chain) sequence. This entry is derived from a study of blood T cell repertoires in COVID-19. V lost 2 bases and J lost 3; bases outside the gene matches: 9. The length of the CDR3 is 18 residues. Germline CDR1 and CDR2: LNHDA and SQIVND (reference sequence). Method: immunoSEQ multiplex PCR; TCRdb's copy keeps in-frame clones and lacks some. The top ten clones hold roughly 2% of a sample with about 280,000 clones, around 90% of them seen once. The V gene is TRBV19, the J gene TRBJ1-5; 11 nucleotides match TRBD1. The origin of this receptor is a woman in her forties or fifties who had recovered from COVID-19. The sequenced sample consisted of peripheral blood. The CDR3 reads CASSIRTGTGGNNQPQHF. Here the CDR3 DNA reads TGTGCCAGTAGTATAAGGACCGGGACAGGGGGAAACAATCAGCCCCAGCATTTT.